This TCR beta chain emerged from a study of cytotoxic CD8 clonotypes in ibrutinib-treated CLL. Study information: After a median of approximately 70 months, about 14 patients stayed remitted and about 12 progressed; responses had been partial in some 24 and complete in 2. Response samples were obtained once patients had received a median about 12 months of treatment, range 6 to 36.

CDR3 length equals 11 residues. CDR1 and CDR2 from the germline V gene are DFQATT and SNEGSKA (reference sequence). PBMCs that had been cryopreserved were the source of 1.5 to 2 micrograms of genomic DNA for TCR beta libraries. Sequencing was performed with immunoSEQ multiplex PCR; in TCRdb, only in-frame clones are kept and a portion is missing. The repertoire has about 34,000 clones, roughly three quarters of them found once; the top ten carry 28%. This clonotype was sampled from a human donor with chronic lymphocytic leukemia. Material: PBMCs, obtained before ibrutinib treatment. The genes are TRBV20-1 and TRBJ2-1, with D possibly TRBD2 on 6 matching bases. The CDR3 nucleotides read TGCAGAGCGGGCTCCTACAATGAGCAGTTCTTC. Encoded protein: CRAGSYNEQFF.